This passage covers 7 T cell receptor beta chains from one sample sequenced in a study of blood T cell repertoires in COVID-19 (dated by TCRdb to the early 2020s). Receptor amplification or capture employed the immunoSEQ multiplex PCR assay. This immuneACCESS table, as held by TCRdb, lists in-frame sequences with V and J called but not all clones. Of the missing ones, under half trace to an unresolved V gene in checked studies; the others have no known cause. Across this sample there are around 340,000 clones, with approximately 82% seen only once. In total, the top ten clones hold around 3% of the sample. Sequencing was done on a sample of peripheral blood. Receptor source: a man younger than 45 with active or convalescent COVID-19.

The chain is built from TRBV6-2 or TRBV6-3 and TRBJ1-6, with D possibly being TRBD1 (6 bases). Germline loops: CDR1 MNHEY, CDR2 SVGEGT. The CDR3 spans 14 residues. V was pared by 0 bases and J by 6 bases, with 6 bases between. CDR3 sequence reads: CASSYSGGNSPLHF. The CDR3 DNA follows: TGTGCCAGCAGTTACTCAGGGGGTAATTCACCCCTCCACTTT.

This clone was counted once. This chain joins TRBV4-1 and TRBJ1-4; weak D call: TRBD1 (6 bases). V lost 4 bases and J 5 bases, leaving 17 bases between the germline ends. Germline CDR1 and CDR2: MGHRA and YSYEKL. This CDR3 spans 16 amino acids. CDR3 bases: TGCGCCAGCAGCCGCGGTCCAGGGGCGTCGAATGAAAAACTGTTTTTT. Residues: CASSRGPGASNEKLFF.

The chain carries TRBV6-6 and TRBJ1-6, with D hard to call. V gave up 4 bases and J gave up 5 bases, with 9 bases separating them. There are 14 residues in the CDR3. Germline CDR1 reads MNHNY; CDR2 reads SVGAGI (reference sequence). CDR3 loop: CASSFDSDNSPLHF. The CDR3, as DNA: TGTGCCAGCAGTTTCGACTCGGATAATTCACCCCTCCACTTT.

The CDR3 spells CASSVPGQGNSPLHF. CDR3 coding DNA: TGTGCCAGTAGTGTTCCGGGACAGGGTAATTCACCCCTCCACTTT. The V gene is TRBV19, the J gene TRBJ1-6; TRBD1 aligns across 9 bases. This CDR3 comprises 15 residues. Losses at the gene ends were 5 bases for V and 6 bases for J; bases not matched to a gene: 5. The germline CDR1 and CDR2 sequences are LNHDA and SQIVND (reference sequence).

The chain combines TRBV28 with TRBJ1-2; 7 positions match TRBD1. J gave up 0 bases and V 2 bases, and 3 bases lay outside the gene matches. The CDR3 has 15 amino acids. Germline V CDR1 and CDR2: MDHEN, SYDVKM. The CDR3 here is CASSLGQGANYGYTF. CDR3 sequence (DNA): TGTGCCAGCAGTTTAGGGCAGGGGGCTAACTATGGCTACACCTTC.

The J gene is TRBJ1-2, the V gene TRBV10-2; the match to TRBD1 covers 8 bases. The germline V gene encodes CDR1 WSHSY and CDR2 SAAADI. V gave up 6 bases and J gave up 4 bases; unmatched junction bases: 7. The CDR3 sequence is 14 residues long. CDR3 residues: CASSETGTGYGYTF. The DNA for the CDR3 is TGCGCCAGCAGCGAGACCGGGACAGGCTATGGCTACACCTTC.

This chain uses TRBV30 with TRBJ2-2; no definite D call. Germline CDR1 is GTSNPN and CDR2 is SVGIG (reference sequence). Trimming removed 1 base at V and 4 bases at J, with 4 bases between. The CDR3 is 12 amino acids. The chain's CDR3 is CAWSASTGELFF. CDR3 nucleotides: TGTGCCTGGAGTGCTAGCACCGGGGAGCTGTTTTTT.